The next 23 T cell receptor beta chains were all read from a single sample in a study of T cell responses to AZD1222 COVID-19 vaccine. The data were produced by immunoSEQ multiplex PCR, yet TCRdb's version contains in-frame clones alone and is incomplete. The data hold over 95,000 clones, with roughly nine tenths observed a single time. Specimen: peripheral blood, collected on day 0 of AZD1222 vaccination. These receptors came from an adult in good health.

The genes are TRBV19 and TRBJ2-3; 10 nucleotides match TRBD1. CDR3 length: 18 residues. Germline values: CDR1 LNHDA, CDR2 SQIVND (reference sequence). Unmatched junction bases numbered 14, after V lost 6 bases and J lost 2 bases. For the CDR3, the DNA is TGTGCCAGTAGACGACAGGGGGCCCCACACTCTTCCACAGATACGCAGTATTTT. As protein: CASRRQGAPHSSTDTQYF.

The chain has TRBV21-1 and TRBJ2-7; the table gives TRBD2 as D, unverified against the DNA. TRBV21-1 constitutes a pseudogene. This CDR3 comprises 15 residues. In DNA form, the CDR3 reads TGTGCCAGCAGCAAACATGAGGGCATAAGCCACGAGCAGTACTTC. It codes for CASSKHEGISHEQYF.

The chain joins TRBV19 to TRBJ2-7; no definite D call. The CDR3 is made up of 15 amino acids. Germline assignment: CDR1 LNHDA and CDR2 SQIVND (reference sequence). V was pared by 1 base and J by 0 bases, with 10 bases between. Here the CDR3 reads CASSIAPDTSYEQYF. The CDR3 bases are TGTGCCAGTAGTATAGCCCCCGACACCTCCTACGAGCAGTACTTC.

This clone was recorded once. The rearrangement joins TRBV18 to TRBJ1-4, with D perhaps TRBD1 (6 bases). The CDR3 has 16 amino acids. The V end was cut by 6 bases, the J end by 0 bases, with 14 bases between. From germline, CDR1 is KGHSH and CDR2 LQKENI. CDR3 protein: CASSPVQGSTNEKLFF. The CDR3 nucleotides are TGTGCCAGCTCTCCTGTCCAGGGGTCAACTAATGAAAAACTGTTTTTT.

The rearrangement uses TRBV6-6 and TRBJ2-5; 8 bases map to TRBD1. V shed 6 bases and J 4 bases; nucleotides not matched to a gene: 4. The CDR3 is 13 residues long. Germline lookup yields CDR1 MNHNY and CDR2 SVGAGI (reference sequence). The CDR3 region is CASSQGAGETQYF. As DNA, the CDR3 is TGTGCCAGCAGCCAGGGGGCGGGAGAGACCCAGTACTTC.

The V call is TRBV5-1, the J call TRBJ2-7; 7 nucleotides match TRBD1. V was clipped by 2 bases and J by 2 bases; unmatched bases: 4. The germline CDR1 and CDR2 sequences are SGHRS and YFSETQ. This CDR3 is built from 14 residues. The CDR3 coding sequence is TGCGCCAGCAGCTTCACAGGGGCCGCCTACGAGCAGTACTTC. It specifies CASSFTGAAYEQYF.

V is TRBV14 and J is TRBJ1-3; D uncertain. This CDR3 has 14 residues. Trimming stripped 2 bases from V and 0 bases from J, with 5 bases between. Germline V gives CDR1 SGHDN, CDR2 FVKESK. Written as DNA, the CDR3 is TGTGCCAGCAGCCAAAGCCGCTCTGGAAACACCATATATTTT. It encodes CASSQSRSGNTIYF.

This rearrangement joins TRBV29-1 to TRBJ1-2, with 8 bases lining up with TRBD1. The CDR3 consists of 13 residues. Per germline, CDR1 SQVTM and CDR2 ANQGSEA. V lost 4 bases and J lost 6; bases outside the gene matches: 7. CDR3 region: CSVADRGFDGYTF. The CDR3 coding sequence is TGCAGCGTTGCCGACAGGGGATTTGATGGCTACACCTTC.

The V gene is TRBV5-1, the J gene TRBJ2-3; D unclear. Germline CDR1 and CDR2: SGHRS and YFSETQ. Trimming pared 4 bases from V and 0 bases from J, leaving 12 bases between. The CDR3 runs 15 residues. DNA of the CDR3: TGCGCCAGCAGCCTCGCCGCCAAGAGCACAGATACGCAGTATTTT. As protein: CASSLAAKSTDTQYF.

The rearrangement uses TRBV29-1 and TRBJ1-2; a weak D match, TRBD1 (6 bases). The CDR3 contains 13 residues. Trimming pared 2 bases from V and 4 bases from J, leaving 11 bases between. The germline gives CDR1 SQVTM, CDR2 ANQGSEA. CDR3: CSVERPQGYGYTF. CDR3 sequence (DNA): TGCAGCGTTGAACGCCCACAGGGCTATGGCTACACCTTC.

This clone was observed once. CDR3 bases: TGTGCCAGTAGTTCCGATTTGGGACAGGCGAATCAGCCCCAGCATTTT. It translates to CASSSDLGQANQPQHF. This chain uses TRBV19 with TRBJ1-5; 8 nucleotides line up with TRBD1. This CDR3 region has 16 residues. Trimming cost V 5 bases and J 4 bases; bases outside gene matches: 10. Germline-derived CDR1 and CDR2 are LNHDA and SQIVND (reference sequence).

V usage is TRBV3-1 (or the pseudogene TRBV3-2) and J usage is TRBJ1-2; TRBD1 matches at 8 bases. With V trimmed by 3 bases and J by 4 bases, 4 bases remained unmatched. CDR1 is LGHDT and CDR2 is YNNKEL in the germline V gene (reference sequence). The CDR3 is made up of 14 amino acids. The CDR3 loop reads CASSHKDRAYGYTF. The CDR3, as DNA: TGTGCCAGCAGCCATAAGGACAGGGCCTATGGCTACACCTTC.

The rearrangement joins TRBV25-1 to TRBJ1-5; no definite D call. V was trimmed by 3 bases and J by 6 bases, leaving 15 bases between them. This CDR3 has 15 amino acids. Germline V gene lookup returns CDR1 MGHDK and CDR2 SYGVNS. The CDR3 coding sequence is TGTGCCAGCAGTGATGCCGGGTCGTTTAGTCAGCCCCAGCATTTT. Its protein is CASSDAGSFSQPQHF.

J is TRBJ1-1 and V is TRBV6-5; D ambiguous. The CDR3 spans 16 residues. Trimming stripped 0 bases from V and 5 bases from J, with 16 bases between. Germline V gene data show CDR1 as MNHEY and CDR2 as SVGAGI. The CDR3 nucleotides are TGTGCCAGCAGTTACTCGGAGGTGGGCCCGAGGACTGAAGCTTTCTTT. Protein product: CASSYSEVGPRTEAFF.

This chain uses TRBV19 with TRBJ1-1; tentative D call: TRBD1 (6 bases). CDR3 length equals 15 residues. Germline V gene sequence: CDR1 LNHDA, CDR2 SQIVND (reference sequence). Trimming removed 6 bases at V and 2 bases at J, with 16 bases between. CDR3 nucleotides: TGTGCCAGTAGAGGATGGCAGGGGACAAACACTGAAGCTTTCTTT. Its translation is CASRGWQGTNTEAFF.

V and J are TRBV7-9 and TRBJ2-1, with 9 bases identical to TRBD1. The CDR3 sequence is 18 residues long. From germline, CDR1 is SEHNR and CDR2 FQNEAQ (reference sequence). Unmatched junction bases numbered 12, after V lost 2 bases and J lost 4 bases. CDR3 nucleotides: TGTGCCAGCAGCTTAAACAGGGGGCAGAGTATACCTTACAATGAGCAGTTCTTC. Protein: CASSLNRGQSIPYNEQFF.

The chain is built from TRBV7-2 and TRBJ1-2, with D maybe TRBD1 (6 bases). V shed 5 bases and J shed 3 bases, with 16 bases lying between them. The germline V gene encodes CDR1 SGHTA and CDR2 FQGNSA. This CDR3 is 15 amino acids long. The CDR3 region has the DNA TGTGCCAGCAGCCGCATGGGCGGGACACACTATGGCTACACCTTC. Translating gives CASSRMGGTHYGYTF.

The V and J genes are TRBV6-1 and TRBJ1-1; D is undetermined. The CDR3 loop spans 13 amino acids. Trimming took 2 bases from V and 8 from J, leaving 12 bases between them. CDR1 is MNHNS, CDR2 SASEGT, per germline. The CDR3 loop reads CASSERNRAEAFF. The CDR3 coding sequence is TGTGCCAGCAGTGAAAGAAACCGGGCCGAAGCTTTCTTT.

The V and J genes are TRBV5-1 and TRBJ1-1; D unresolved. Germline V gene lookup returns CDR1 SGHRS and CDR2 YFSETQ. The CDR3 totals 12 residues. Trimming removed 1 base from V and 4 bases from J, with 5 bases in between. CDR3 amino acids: CASSLTTTEAFF. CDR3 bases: TGCGCCAGCAGCTTGACGACCACTGAAGCTTTCTTT.

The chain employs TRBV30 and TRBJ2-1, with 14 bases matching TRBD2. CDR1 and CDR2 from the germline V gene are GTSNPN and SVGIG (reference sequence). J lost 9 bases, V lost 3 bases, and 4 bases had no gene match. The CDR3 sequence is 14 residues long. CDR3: CAWSRLAGGSEQFF. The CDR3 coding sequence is TGTGCCTGGAGCCGACTAGCGGGGGGGTCTGAGCAGTTCTTC.

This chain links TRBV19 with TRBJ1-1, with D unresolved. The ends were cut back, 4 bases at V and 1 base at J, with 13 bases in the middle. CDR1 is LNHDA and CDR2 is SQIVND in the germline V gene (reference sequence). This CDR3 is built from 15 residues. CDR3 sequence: CASSTPYSSNTEAFF. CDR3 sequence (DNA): TGTGCCAGTAGTACCCCATACAGCTCGAACACTGAAGCTTTCTTT.

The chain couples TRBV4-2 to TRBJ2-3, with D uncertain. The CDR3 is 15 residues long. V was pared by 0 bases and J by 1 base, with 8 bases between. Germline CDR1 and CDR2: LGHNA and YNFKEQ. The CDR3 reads CASSQDPVGTDTQYF. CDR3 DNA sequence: TGTGCCAGCAGCCAAGACCCCGTAGGCACAGATACGCAGTATTTT.

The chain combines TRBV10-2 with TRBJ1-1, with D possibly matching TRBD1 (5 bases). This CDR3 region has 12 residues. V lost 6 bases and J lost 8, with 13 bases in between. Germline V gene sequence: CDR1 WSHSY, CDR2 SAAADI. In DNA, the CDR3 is TGCGCCAGCAGAAGACCGGGACTGGAAGCTTTCTTT. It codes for CASRRPGLEAFF.